The rows below give T cell receptor beta chains drawn from one sample of a study of T cells in Graves' hyperthyroidism and ophthalmopathy. Using its own MiXCR run on the multiplex PCR reads, TCRdb lists one record per CDR3 protein. The data contain roughly 420,000 distinct CDR3 sequences, approximately 15% of them seen just once; the ten biggest clones take up about 5%. The sample consisted of blood. The receptors stem from a young woman with Graves' hyperthyroidism. The CDR3 runs from the conserved cysteine through the conserved F or W. A D gene is named only where the DNA matches it firmly. The size field is filled for only some rows; it gives once, few, many or a size class.

J,size,V,D,CDR3
TRBJ1-5,many,TRBV12-3/TRBV12-4,.,CASRPRGGNQPQHF
TRBJ2-7,many,TRBV6-1,TRBD1,CASSTPDRASYEQYF
TRBJ2-7,many,TRBV11-2,.,CASSSDTFYEQYF
TRBJ2-1,many,TRBV7-3,TRBD2,CASRRTSGKSERSYNEQFF
TRBJ1-1,many,TRBV12-3/TRBV12-4,.,CASSLENLGIGHRGAFF
TRBJ1-1,many,TRBV12-3/TRBV12-4,TRBD1,CASTETGRYTEAFF
TRBJ1-1,many,TRBV3-1,TRBD1,CASSQDVQGRDRGLRGAFF
TRBJ1-6,many,TRBV3-1,TRBD1,CATGDRVNSPLHF
TRBJ1-1,many,TRBV6-1,.,CASSEDLLGTEAFF
TRBJ2-1,few,TRBV9,.,CASSVGGDSYNEQFF
TRBJ2-2,.,TRBV11-3,TRBD2,CASSRGLAGVNTGELFF
TRBJ2-5,many,TRBV5-8,TRBD2,CASSLYRTSGQETQYF
TRBJ2-7,many,TRBV27,TRBD2,CASRPREGLGYEQYF
TRBJ1-2,many,TRBV30,.,CAWSVQWMGYGYTF
TRBJ2-1,few,TRBV6-1,TRBD1,CASSASPGGFF
TRBJ2-5,.,TRBV29-1,.,CGVGGETQYF
TRBJ2-3,many,TRBV5-1,.,CASSTGSNTDTQYF
TRBJ1-4,.,TRBV11-2,.,CASSPPLGRNEKLFF
TRBJ2-7,many,TRBV27,TRBD2,CASRGTSPRSYEQYF
TRBJ1-4,.,TRBV9,.,CASTSGPDPNEKLFF
TRBJ1-5,many,TRBV6-2/TRBV6-3,.,CASSRTDSTGSQPQHF
TRBJ2-7,many,TRBV6-1,TRBD1,CASRGTGVPEQYF
TRBJ1-6,.,TRBV6-1,.,CASSVYTASNSPLHF
TRBJ2-5,many,TRBV20-1,.,CSYIPSYARETQYF
TRBJ2-1,many,TRBV6-1,.,CASSEQSGSYNEQFF
TRBJ2-7,many,TRBV12-3/TRBV12-4,.,CASSPGLPSREQYF
TRBJ2-6,many,TRBV9,TRBD1,CASSVELGQGARSGANVLTF
TRBJ1-5,many,TRBV20-1,TRBD1,CSALDRGKPSNQPQHF
TRBJ2-7,many,TRBV11-1,.,CASSLQVRLYEQYF
TRBJ2-3,few,TRBV11-3,.,CASSHGGPTDTQYF
TRBJ2-7,.,TRBV10-1,TRBD1,CATSGTGADYEQYF
TRBJ2-7,many,TRBV30,.,CAWRGHGYEQYF
TRBJ2-3,.,TRBV7-3,.,CASSSWAGPTDTQYF
TRBJ2-5,.,TRBV4-1,.,CASSQDHGTPYF
TRBJ2-7,.,TRBV9,.,CASSVGDTGSYEQYF
TRBJ2-2,many,TRBV30,TRBD1,CAWRGQGTNTGELFF